This T cell receptor beta chain is drawn from a study of blood T cell repertoires in COVID-19. Study context: Sources were T cells, B-cell-depleted T cells, or PBMCs; the material itself was cDNA or gDNA.

Clones were read by immunoSEQ multiplex PCR, and TCRdb kept only the in-frame ones, dropping some. The sample has hundreds of thousands of clones; roughly 80% are singletons. CDR3 length: 13 amino acids. Germline CDR1 is GTSNPN and CDR2 is SVGIG (reference sequence). The V gene lost 3 bases and the J gene lost 7 bases, with 12 bases spanning the gap. The origin of this receptor is an elderly woman with acute or convalescent COVID-19. Sequences were obtained from peripheral blood. The gene calls are TRBV30 and TRBJ1-4; D is possibly TRBD1 (5 bases). As DNA, the CDR3 is TGTGCCTGGAGCACTGGGGGGAGTGAAAAACTGTTTTTT. It encodes CAWSTGGSEKLFF.